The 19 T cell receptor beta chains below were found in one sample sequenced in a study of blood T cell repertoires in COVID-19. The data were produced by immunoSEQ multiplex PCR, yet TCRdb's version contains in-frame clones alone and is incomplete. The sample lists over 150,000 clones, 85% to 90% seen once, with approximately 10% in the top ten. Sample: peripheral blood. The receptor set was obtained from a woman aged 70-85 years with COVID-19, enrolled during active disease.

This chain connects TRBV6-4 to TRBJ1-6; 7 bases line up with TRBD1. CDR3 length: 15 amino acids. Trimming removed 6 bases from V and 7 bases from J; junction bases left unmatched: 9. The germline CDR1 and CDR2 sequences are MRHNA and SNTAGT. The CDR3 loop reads CASSANRGGNSPLHF. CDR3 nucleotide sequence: TGTGCCAGCAGCGCCAACAGGGGTGGAAATTCACCCCTCCACTTT.

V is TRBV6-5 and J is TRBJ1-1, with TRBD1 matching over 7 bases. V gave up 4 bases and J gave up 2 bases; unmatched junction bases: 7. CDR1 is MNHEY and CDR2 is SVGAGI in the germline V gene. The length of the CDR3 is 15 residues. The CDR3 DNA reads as TGTGCCAGCAGTTCCGGGACAGTTGTAAACACTGAAGCTTTCTTT. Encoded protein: CASSSGTVVNTEAFF.

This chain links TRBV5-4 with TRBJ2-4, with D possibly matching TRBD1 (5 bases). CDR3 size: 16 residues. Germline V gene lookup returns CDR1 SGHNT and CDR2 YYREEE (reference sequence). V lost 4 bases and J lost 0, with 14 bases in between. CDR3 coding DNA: TGTGCCAGCAGCCCATCCCCGACAGAAGCCAAAAACATTCAGTACTTC. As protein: CASSPSPTEAKNIQYF.

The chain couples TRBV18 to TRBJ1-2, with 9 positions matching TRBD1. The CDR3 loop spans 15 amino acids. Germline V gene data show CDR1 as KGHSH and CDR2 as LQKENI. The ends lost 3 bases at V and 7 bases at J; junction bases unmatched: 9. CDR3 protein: CASSPPGQGLGGYTF. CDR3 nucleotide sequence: TGTGCCAGCTCACCGCCGGGACAGGGCCTAGGTGGCTACACCTTC.

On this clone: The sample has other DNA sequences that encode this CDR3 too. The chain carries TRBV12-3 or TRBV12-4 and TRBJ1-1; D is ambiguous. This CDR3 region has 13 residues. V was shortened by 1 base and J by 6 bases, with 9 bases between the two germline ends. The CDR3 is CASSLGGGAEAFF. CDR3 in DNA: TGTGCCAGCAGTTTAGGAGGCGGGGCTGAAGCTTTCTTT.

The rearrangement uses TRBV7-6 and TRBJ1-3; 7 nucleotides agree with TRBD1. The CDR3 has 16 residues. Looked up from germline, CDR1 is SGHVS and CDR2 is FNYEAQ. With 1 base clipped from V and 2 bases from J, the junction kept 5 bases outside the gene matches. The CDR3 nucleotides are TGTGCCAGCAGCTTAGGGGGGACAGCCACTGGAAACACCATATATTTT. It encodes CASSLGGTATGNTIYF. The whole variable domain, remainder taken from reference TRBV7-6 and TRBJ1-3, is GAGVSQSPRYKVTKRGQDVALRCDPISGHVSLYWYRQALGQGPEFLTYFNYEAQQDKSGLPNDRFSAERPEGSISTLTIQRTEQRDSAMYRCASSLGGTATGNTIYFGEGSWLTVV.

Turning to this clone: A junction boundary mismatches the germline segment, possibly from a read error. For the CDR3, the DNA is TGTGCCAGCCCGGGACAGCGCTTAAATTTC. This sequence encodes CASPGQRLNF. The chain is built from TRBV3-1 (or the pseudogene TRBV3-2) and TRBJ2-7; 7 bases align to TRBD1. The CDR3 is made up of 10 amino acids. From germline, CDR1 is LGHDT and CDR2 YNNKEL (reference sequence).

The CDR3 is CASSVGVSADQPQHF. CDR3 nucleotide sequence: TGTGCCAGCAGCGTAGGTGTGAGTGCCGATCAGCCCCAGCATTTT. The J gene is TRBJ1-5, the V gene TRBV9; D gene unclear. V lost 0 bases, J lost 5 bases, and 12 bases lay in between. This CDR3 is 15 amino acids long. Germline V CDR1 and CDR2: SGDLS, YYNGEE.

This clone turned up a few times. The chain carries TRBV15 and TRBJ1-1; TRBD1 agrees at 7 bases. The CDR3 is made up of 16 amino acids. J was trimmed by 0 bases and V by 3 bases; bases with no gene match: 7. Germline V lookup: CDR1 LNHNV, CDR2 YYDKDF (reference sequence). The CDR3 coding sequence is TGTGCCACCAGCAGTGGGGACAGCTTCATGAACACTGAAGCTTTCTTT. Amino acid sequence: CATSSGDSFMNTEAFF. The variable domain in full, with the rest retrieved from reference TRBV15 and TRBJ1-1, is DAMVIQNPRYQVTQFGKPVTLSCSQTLNHNVMYWYQQKSSQAPKLLFHYYDKDFNNEADTPDNFQSRRPNTSFCFLDIRSPGLGDTAMYLCATSSGDSFMNTEAFFGQGTRLTVV.

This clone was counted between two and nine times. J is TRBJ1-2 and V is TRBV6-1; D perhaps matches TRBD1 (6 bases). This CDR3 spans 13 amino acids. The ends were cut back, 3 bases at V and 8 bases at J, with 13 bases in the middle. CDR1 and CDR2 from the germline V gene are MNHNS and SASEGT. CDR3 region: CASSERQGQGYTF. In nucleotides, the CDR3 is TGTGCCAGCAGTGAGCGGCAGGGGCAAGGCTACACCTTC.

CDR3 in DNA: TGTGCCACCTACAGAGAAACGAACACTGAAGCTTTCTTT. Protein sequence: CATYRETNTEAFF. This sequence joins TRBV2 and TRBJ1-1; no definite D call. CDR1 is SNHLY, CDR2 FYNNEI, per germline. This CDR3 has 13 residues. V was trimmed by 10 bases and J by 1 base, leaving 13 bases between them.

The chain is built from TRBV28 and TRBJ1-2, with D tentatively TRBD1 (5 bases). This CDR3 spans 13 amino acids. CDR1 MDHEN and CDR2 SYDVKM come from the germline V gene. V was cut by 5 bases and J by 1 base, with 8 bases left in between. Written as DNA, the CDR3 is TGTGCCAGCAGTGGGGACTTTAACTATGGCTACACCTTC. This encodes CASSGDFNYGYTF.

The CDR3 coding sequence is TGTGCCAGCAGTTCCCCGGACAGATATGGCTACACCTTC. Translation: CASSSPDRYGYTF. This chain links TRBV28 with TRBJ1-2; D might be TRBD1 (6 bases). CDR3 length: 13 amino acids. CDR1 is MDHEN, CDR2 SYDVKM, per germline. Trimming removed 4 bases at V and 5 bases at J, with 11 bases between.

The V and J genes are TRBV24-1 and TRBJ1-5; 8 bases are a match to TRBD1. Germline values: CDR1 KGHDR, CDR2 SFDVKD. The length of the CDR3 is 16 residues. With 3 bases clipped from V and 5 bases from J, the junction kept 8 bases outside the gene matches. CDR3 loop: CATSDARTGNDQPQHF. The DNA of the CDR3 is TGTGCCACCAGTGATGCCAGGACAGGGAACGATCAGCCCCAGCATTTT.

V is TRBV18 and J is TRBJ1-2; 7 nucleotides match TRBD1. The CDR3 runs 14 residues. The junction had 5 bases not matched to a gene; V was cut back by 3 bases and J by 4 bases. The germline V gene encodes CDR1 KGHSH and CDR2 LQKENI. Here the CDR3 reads CASSPNRDSYGYTF. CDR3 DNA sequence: TGTGCCAGCTCACCGAACAGGGACAGCTATGGCTACACCTTC.

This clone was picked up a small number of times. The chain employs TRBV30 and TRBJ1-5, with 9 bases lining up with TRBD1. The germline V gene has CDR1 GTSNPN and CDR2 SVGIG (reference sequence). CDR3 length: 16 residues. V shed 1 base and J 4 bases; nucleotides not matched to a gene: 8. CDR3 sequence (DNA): TGTGCCTGGAGTGGCGAATCGGACAGGGGTAATCAGCCCCAGCATTTT. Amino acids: CAWSGESDRGNQPQHF.

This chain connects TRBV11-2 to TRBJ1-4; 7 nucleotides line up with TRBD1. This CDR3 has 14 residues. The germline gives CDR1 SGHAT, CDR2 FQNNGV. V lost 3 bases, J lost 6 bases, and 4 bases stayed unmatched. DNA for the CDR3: TGTGCCAGCAGCTTGACAGGGAGTGATGAAAAACTGTTTTTT. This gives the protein CASSLTGSDEKLFF.

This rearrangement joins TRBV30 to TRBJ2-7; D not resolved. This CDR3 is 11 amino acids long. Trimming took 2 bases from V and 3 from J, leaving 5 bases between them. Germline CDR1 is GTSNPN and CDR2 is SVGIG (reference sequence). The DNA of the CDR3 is TGTGCCTGGAGTACGAGCTACGAGCAGTACTTC. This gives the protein CAWSTSYEQYF.

CDR3 in DNA: TGTGCCAGCAGCTGGCTAGCGGCTACCTACAATGAGCAGTTCTTC. Its protein is CASSWLAATYNEQFF. The chain carries TRBV7-9 and TRBJ2-1; 7 bases align to TRBD2. Germline CDR1 reads SEHNR; CDR2 reads FQNEAQ (reference sequence). The length of the CDR3 is 15 residues. Trimming at V came to 4 bases and at J to 2 bases, leaving 5 bases not matched to a gene. The full variable domain, with the rest looked up from reference TRBV7-9 and TRBJ2-1, is DTGVSQNPRHKITKRGQNVTFRCDPISEHNRLYWYRQTLGQGPEFLTYFQNEAQLEKSRLLSDRFSAERPKGSFSTLEIQRTEQGDSAMYLCASSWLAATYNEQFFGPGTRLTVL.